What follows are 28 T cell receptor beta chains derived from one specimen sequenced in a study of T cell repertoires in cytomegalovirus infection. TCRdb processed the reads anew with MiXCR; each CDR3 protein has one entry. Of approximately 140,000 distinct CDR3 sequences in the sample, about 6.5% were seen once. Sample: PBMCs. These receptors all stem from a human donor in good health (CMV status not recorded). Some clones in this sample may be carry-over from other donors' samples.

The gene calls are TRBV19 and TRBJ2-5; D is unclear. Trimming took off 5 bases at V and 1 base at J, with 14 bases between the two ends. Germline loops: CDR1 LNHDA, CDR2 SQIVND (reference sequence). This CDR3 spans 15 amino acids. The CDR3 loop is CASSGSWLSQETQYF. As DNA, the CDR3 is TGTGCCAGTAGTGGTTCGTGGCTGAGCCAAGAGACCCAGTACTTC.

For this clonotype: At one end, the junction sequence differs from germline, possibly due to a read error. The chain couples TRBV2 to TRBJ1-1; 10 bases align to TRBD1. In germline, CDR1 is SNHLY, CDR2 FYNNEI. The CDR3 is 12 residues long. The CDR3 sequence: CGGDRGSTEAFF. The CDR3 nucleotides read TGCGGGGGGGACAGGGGTTCCACTGAAGCTTTCTTT.

The chain employs TRBV7-2 and TRBJ1-4, with D possibly TRBD1 on 6 matching bases. The germline V gene has CDR1 SGHTA and CDR2 FQGNSA. This CDR3 is built from 15 residues. The V and J ends lost 5 bases and 2 bases respectively, with 12 bases between them. In DNA, the CDR3 is TGTGCCAGCAGCCCGAGAGGGGGGACTAATGAAAAACTGTTTTTT. Amino acid sequence: CASSPRGGTNEKLFF.

J is TRBJ2-3 and V is TRBV10-2; TRBD2 aligns across 7 bases. The CDR3 sequence is 16 residues long. Per the germline V gene, CDR1 is WSHSY and CDR2 is SAAADI. Trimming removed 2 bases from V and 0 bases from J; junction bases left unmatched: 5. Here the CDR3 DNA reads TGCGCCAGCAGTGAGGCTAGCGGAACTAGCACAGATACGCAGTATTTT. It encodes CASSEASGTSTDTQYF.

The chain joins TRBV7-9 to TRBJ2-2; D possibly corresponds to TRBD1 (7 bases). CDR3 length equals 16 residues. V dropped 4 bases and J dropped 0 bases, with 12 bases sitting between them. The germline CDR1 and CDR2 sequences are SEHNR and FQNEAQ (reference sequence). The CDR3: CASSSTGEANTGELFF. The DNA of the CDR3 is TGTGCCAGCAGCTCTACAGGGGAGGCGAACACCGGGGAGCTGTTTTTT.

This clonotype was counted at least ten times. The chain has TRBV20-1 and TRBJ1-2; unclear D gene. This CDR3 is built from 13 residues. Germline-derived CDR1 and CDR2 are DFQATT and SNEGSKA (reference sequence). The V gene lost 6 bases and the J gene lost 4 bases, with 15 bases spanning the gap. The DNA for the CDR3 is TGCAGTGCGGATCACGGGTCCCTCTATGGCTACACCTTC. It codes for CSADHGSLYGYTF.

The chain combines TRBV4-2 with TRBJ2-3; no clear D. V was shortened by 0 bases and J by 0 bases, with 7 bases between the two germline ends. CDR1 is LGHNA, CDR2 YNFKEQ, per germline. This CDR3 is 15 amino acids long. The CDR3 loop reads CASSQEGQSTDTQYF. CDR3 coding DNA: TGTGCCAGCAGCCAAGAGGGCCAGAGCACAGATACGCAGTATTTT.

Ten or more counts support this clonotype. The chain links TRBV28 to TRBJ2-4; 7 bases agree with TRBD1. The germline gives CDR1 MDHEN, CDR2 SYDVKM. CDR3 length: 15 residues. Germline trimming cut 1 base from V and 7 bases from J; bases unmatched to any gene: 7. The CDR3 nucleotides read TGTGCCAGCAGTTTATCGAGACAGGGCTGGAACATTCAGTACTTC. This translates into CASSLSRQGWNIQYF. The full variable domain, its missing parts supplied by reference TRBV28 and TRBJ2-4, is DVKVTQSSRYLVKRTGEKVFLECVQDMDHENMFWYRQDPGLGLRLIYFSYDVKMKEKGDIPEGYSVSREKKERFSLILESASTNQTSMYLCASSLSRQGWNIQYFGAGTRLSVL.

This clonotype has a handful of counts. The chain couples TRBV29-1 to TRBJ2-2; D perhaps matches TRBD1 (5 bases). The CDR3 sequence is 11 residues long. V shed 6 bases and J shed 7 bases, with 9 bases lying between them. The V gene's germline CDR1 is SQVTM and CDR2 ANQGSEA. The CDR3 nucleotides read TGCAGCGTCGTACAGGTCGGGGAGCTGTTTTTT. Amino acid sequence: CSVVQVGELFF.

This clonotype was counted at least ten times. The rearrangement links TRBV7-3 to TRBJ2-3; 10 bases are shared with TRBD2. Trimming took 5 bases from V and 4 from J; bases not matched to a gene: 6. CDR1 is SGHTA and CDR2 is FQGTGA in the germline V gene. The CDR3 has 15 residues. DNA for the CDR3: TGTGCCAGCAGCCGAAGCGGGGGGGTGTCAGATACGCAGTATTTT. Amino acids: CASSRSGGVSDTQYF.

This clonotype was observed many times. The genes are TRBV7-6 and TRBJ1-1; D is unresolved. Germline values: CDR1 SGHVS, CDR2 FNYEAQ. CDR3 length: 14 amino acids. Trimming left V 1 base short and J 4 bases short, with 10 bases between. CDR3 bases: TGTGCCAGCAGCTTAGGCCCTTCGGGCACTGAAGCTTTCTTT. It translates to CASSLGPSGTEAFF.

This clonotype has more than one count but fewer than ten. The chain has TRBV29-1 and TRBJ2-5, with D possibly TRBD1 on 6 matching bases. V was pared by 7 bases and J by 2 bases, with 14 bases between. This CDR3 is 13 amino acids long. Per the germline V gene, CDR1 is SQVTM and CDR2 is ANQGSEA. The CDR3 nucleotides are TGCAGCGCCCGGAGAGGGGGACAAGAGACCCAGTACTTC. Translation gives CSARRGGQETQYF.

The table lists this clonotype with many counts. The chain employs TRBV5-1 and TRBJ1-1, with D possibly TRBD1 on 5 matching bases. CDR1 is SGHRS and CDR2 is YFSETQ in the germline V gene. Deletions cut 0 bases from V and 5 bases from J, with 11 bases between. The CDR3 has 14 residues. The CDR3 here is CASSLDGGGTEAFF. CDR3 nucleotides: TGCGCCAGCAGCTTGGACGGGGGGGGGACTGAAGCTTTCTTT.

This clonotype was counted many times. The rearrangement links TRBV29-1 to TRBJ2-1, with D uncertain. Trimming removed 6 bases from V and 10 bases from J, with 13 bases in between. The CDR3 loop spans 11 amino acids. Germline CDR1 and CDR2: SQVTM and ANQGSEA. CDR3 region: CSVAGSGEQFF. CDR3 coding DNA: TGCAGCGTAGCCGGAAGTGGGGAGCAGTTCTTC.

This clonotype was seen ten or more times. The chain combines TRBV28 with TRBJ2-7, with a weak D call TRBD2 (5 bases). This CDR3 contains 14 residues. With 9 bases removed from V and 2 bases from J, the gap between germline ends came to 17 bases. Germline CDR1 and CDR2: MDHEN and SYDVKM. CDR3 in DNA: TGTGCCAGTGAAGTCGGGAAACCCCCCTACGAGCAGTACTTC. Translated, it gives CASEVGKPPYEQYF.

The chain joins TRBV4-3 to TRBJ2-5; the match to TRBD1 covers 8 bases. Trimming removed 3 bases from V and 2 bases from J; junction bases left unmatched: 5. This CDR3 is 15 amino acids long. Germline loops: CDR1 LGHNA, CDR2 YSLEER. Written as DNA, the CDR3 is TGCGCCAGCAGCCAGGCCCGGACAGGGCAAGAGACCCAGTACTTC. Protein: CASSQARTGQETQYF.

There are many counts of this clonotype. The chain recombines TRBV5-5 with TRBJ2-2; D gene ambiguous. The CDR3 consists of 16 residues. The V gene lost 1 base and the J gene lost 3 bases, with 13 bases spanning the gap. Germline loops: CDR1 SGHKS, CDR2 YYEKEE (reference sequence). The CDR3, as DNA: TGTGCCAGCAGCTTGTTCGGGTCGGAGTACACCGGGGAGCTGTTTTTT. Translating gives CASSLFGSEYTGELFF.

This clonotype was seen many times. The DNA for the CDR3 is TGCAGTGCTAGAGACTGGGACGGGGATGGCTACACCTTC. It codes for CSARDWDGDGYTF. The chain recombines TRBV20-1 with TRBJ1-2; D is possibly TRBD1 (5 bases). Trimming removed 0 bases from V and 6 bases from J, with 11 bases in between. In germline, CDR1 is DFQATT, CDR2 SNEGSKA (reference sequence). This CDR3 has 13 residues.

This clonotype was observed many times. The chain combines TRBV6-6 with TRBJ1-2; 7 positions agree with TRBD1. Germline trimming cut 5 bases from V and 2 bases from J; bases unmatched to any gene: 11. The V gene's germline CDR1 is MNHNY and CDR2 SVGAGI (reference sequence). CDR3 length equals 16 residues. The CDR3 loop reads CASSRSGGGYNYGYTF. Here the CDR3 DNA reads TGTGCCAGCAGTCGTTCAGGGGGGGGGTACAACTATGGCTACACCTTC.

This clonotype was seen repeatedly, ten times or more. The chain combines TRBV12-3 or TRBV12-4 with TRBJ2-5, with TRBD2 identical over 10 bases. The CDR3 has 15 residues. The J segment lost 5 bases and the V segment lost 6 bases, leaving 9 bases of the junction unmatched. CDR3 in DNA: TGTGCCAGCAGGGGAGGGACTAGCGACTGGGAGACCCAGTACTTC. The encoded protein is CASRGGTSDWETQYF.

Turning to this clonotype: In this CDR3 the conserved last residue, phenylalanine or tryptophan, is missing, so a read error is likely. Because the CDR3's place on the DNA is in doubt, the DNA is left out and the CDR3 is given as listed by TCRdb. This CDR3 reads CASSLWLGGPGY. The chain has TRBV28 and TRBJ1-2. The CDR3 is made up of 12 amino acids, end residues included. The V gene's germline CDR1 is MDHEN and CDR2 SYDVKM.

This clonotype showed up many times. This chain uses TRBV12-3 or TRBV12-4 with TRBJ1-3, with a tentative D call TRBD1 (5 bases). V dropped 5 bases and J dropped 2 bases, with 13 bases sitting between them. The CDR3 is 15 residues long. The CDR3 DNA follows: TGTGCCAGCAGTCCATCGCAGGGACCTGGAAACACCATATATTTT. Encoded protein: CASSPSQGPGNTIYF.

The table lists this clonotype with many counts. The gene calls are TRBV6-2 or TRBV6-3 and TRBJ1-4; 7 bases fit TRBD1. CDR1 and CDR2 (germline): MNHEY, SVGEGT. Trimming cost V 6 bases and J 5 bases; bases outside gene matches: 3. The CDR3 runs 13 residues. The CDR3 DNA sequence: TGTGCCAGCAGACAGGGGATCAATGAAAAACTGTTTTTT. It codes for CASRQGINEKLFF.

The table lists this clonotype with many counts. The V call is TRBV5-5, the J call TRBJ2-1; tentatively, D is TRBD1 (6 bases). V was cut by 0 bases and J by 6 bases, with 10 bases left in between. The CDR3 has 14 amino acids. The V gene's germline CDR1 is SGHKS and CDR2 YYEKEE (reference sequence). This chain's CDR3 is CASSLDPGVNEQFF. DNA for the CDR3: TGTGCCAGCAGCTTGGATCCAGGGGTCAATGAGCAGTTCTTC.

This clonotype was seen a single time. This chain connects TRBV19 to TRBJ2-4; TRBD1 aligns across 9 bases. CDR1 is LNHDA, CDR2 SQIVND, per germline (reference sequence). Trimming took 6 bases from V and 0 from J; bases not matched to a gene: 15. The CDR3 loop spans 19 amino acids. The CDR3 protein is CASSRILDRGPLAKNIQYF. The CDR3 DNA follows: TGTGCCAGTAGCCGTATTTTGGACAGGGGACCCTTAGCCAAAAACATTCAGTACTTC.

This clonotype was observed many times. The rearrangement joins TRBV7-2 to TRBJ1-5, with unresolved D. The CDR3 has 13 residues. Germline V CDR1 and CDR2: SGHTA, FQGNSA. Trimming cost V 5 bases and J 4 bases, with 9 bases left between them. The CDR3 bases are TGTGCCAGCAGCCTCGGTCCGAATCAGCCCCAGCATTTT. Its protein product is CASSLGPNQPQHF.

This clonotype was observed many times. The V gene is TRBV10-3, the J gene TRBJ1-1, with D possibly TRBD1 on 5 matching bases. In germline, CDR1 is ENHRY, CDR2 SYGVKD. The CDR3 has 15 residues. The germline V and J ends were trimmed by 4 bases and 5 bases, with 17 bases remaining between them. The DNA of the CDR3 is TGTGCCATCAGTGCGTTAGGGGAACGGGGGACTGAAGCTTTCTTT. Its protein is CAISALGERGTEAFF.

This clonotype was observed many times. The rearrangement joins TRBV7-2 to TRBJ2-3; D is ambiguous. Germline V gene lookup returns CDR1 SGHTA and CDR2 FQGNSA. V lost 0 bases and J lost 4, with 8 bases in between. This CDR3 has 14 residues. The CDR3: CASSLASEPDTQYF. CDR3 coding DNA: TGTGCCAGCAGCTTAGCTTCTGAACCAGATACGCAGTATTTT. Variable domain in full (rest from reference TRBV7-2 and TRBJ2-3): GAGVSQSPSNKVTEKGKDVELRCDPISGHTALYWYRQSLGQGLEFLIYFQGNSAPDKSGLPSDRFSAERTGGSVSTLTIQRTQQEDSAVYLCASSLASEPDTQYFGPGTRLTVL.